Below are 14 T cell receptor beta chains sequenced from a single sample in a study of glioma-infiltrating T cells after dendritic cell vaccination. Using immunoSEQ multiplex PCR, the repertoire was profiled, and TCRdb retains in-frame clones only, with some absent. Among tens of thousands of clones, around 83% were seen once, and the ten largest hold about 10%. Sample: blood, taken before dendritic cell vaccination. These receptors originate from a human donor with glioblastoma.

This rearrangement joins TRBV29-1 to TRBJ1-4, with unresolved D. This CDR3 has 13 residues. V shed 2 bases and J shed 6 bases, with 10 bases lying between them. In germline, CDR1 is SQVTM, CDR2 ANQGSEA. The CDR3 sequence: CSVEIRRYEKLFF. The DNA for the CDR3 is TGCAGCGTTGAAATCAGGAGGTATGAAAAACTGTTTTTT.

The chain joins TRBV5-1 to TRBJ2-6; 12 bases are a match to TRBD2. This CDR3 contains 15 residues. With 8 bases clipped from V and 4 bases from J, the junction kept 4 bases outside the gene matches. Germline CDR1 reads SGHRS; CDR2 reads YFSETQ. Here the CDR3 reads CASLAGGPGANVLTF. The CDR3 bases are TGCGCCAGTCTAGCGGGGGGGCCCGGGGCCAACGTCCTGACTTTC.

The chain links TRBV28 to TRBJ1-2, with no clear D. In germline, CDR1 is MDHEN, CDR2 SYDVKM. CDR3 length equals 11 residues. The germline V and J ends were trimmed by 6 bases and 6 bases, with 8 bases remaining between them. The CDR3 sequence: CASSNLDGYTF. Here the CDR3 DNA reads TGTGCCAGCAGCAACTTAGATGGCTACACCTTC.

CDR3 DNA: TGTGCCAGCAGCTTAGTTTCTGGGGCGGGGGCTAACACCGGGGAGCTGTTTTTT. As protein: CASSLVSGAGANTGELFF. The gene calls are TRBV7-8 and TRBJ2-2, with a weak D call TRBD2 (7 bases). This CDR3 region has 18 residues. Germline V lookup: CDR1 SGHVS, CDR2 FQNEAQ. V lost 1 base and J 2 bases, leaving 17 bases between the germline ends.

V is TRBV11-2 and J is TRBJ2-7; the match to TRBD2 covers 9 bases. CDR3 length: 17 residues. V lost 1 base to trimming and J lost 4 bases; unmatched junction nucleotides: 11. The germline V gene encodes CDR1 SGHAT and CDR2 FQNNGV. CDR3 coding DNA: TGTGCCAGCAGCTTAGTCCGGGGGCGGGGGGGCCTTTACGAGCAGTACTTC. Its translation: CASSLVRGRGGLYEQYF.

This clone was picked up one time. V gene TRBV4-1 combines with J gene TRBJ2-5, with 11 bases matching TRBD2. CDR3 length equals 16 residues. CDR1 is MGHRA, CDR2 YSYEKL, per germline. V shed 0 bases and J 4 bases; nucleotides not matched to a gene: 4. CDR3 bases: TGCGCCAGCAGCCAAGATGGGCTAGCGGGGGGAGAGACCCAGTACTTC. Amino acid sequence: CASSQDGLAGGETQYF.

V usage is TRBV28 and J usage is TRBJ1-5, with D maybe TRBD1 (5 bases). V was pared by 3 bases and J by 6 bases, with 12 bases between. CDR3 length equals 14 residues. Germline V gene sequence: CDR1 MDHEN, CDR2 SYDVKM. The CDR3 sequence is CASSLGGLSQPQHF. Here the CDR3 DNA reads TGTGCCAGCAGTTTGGGGGGTTTGAGTCAGCCCCAGCATTTT.

The rearrangement joins TRBV6-4 to TRBJ2-1; the D gene is possibly TRBD2 (5 bases). The CDR3 has 15 residues. Between the trimmed V and J ends, which lost 0 bases and 2 bases, there was a span of 8 bases. CDR1 is MRHNA and CDR2 is SNTAGT in the germline V gene. The CDR3 loop reads CASSDSSGPYNEQFF. The CDR3, as DNA: TGTGCCAGCAGTGACTCCAGCGGTCCCTACAATGAGCAGTTCTTC.

This clone showed up just once. The chain employs TRBV5-1 and TRBJ1-2, with 7 bases fitting TRBD1. The CDR3 loop spans 13 amino acids. Germline V gives CDR1 SGHRS, CDR2 YFSETQ. The V and J ends lost 4 bases and 7 bases, in that order; junction bases with no gene match: 7. The chain's CDR3 is CASSPLGGRGYTF. CDR3 nucleotides: TGCGCCAGCAGCCCATTAGGGGGCCGTGGCTACACCTTC.

This clone has only one observation. This rearrangement joins TRBV6-1 to TRBJ1-5; D is undetermined. The germline gives CDR1 MNHNS, CDR2 SASEGT. This CDR3 is 11 amino acids long. The ends were cut back, 4 bases at V and 10 bases at J, with 8 bases in the middle. CDR3 sequence: CASSVLGPQHF. DNA for the CDR3: TGTGCCAGCAGTGTGCTAGGACCCCAGCATTTT.

In regard to this clone: An end of the junction does not agree with germline; a read error may underlie this. The rearrangement joins TRBV7-2 to TRBJ1-1; D not certain. Germline CDR1 SGHTA, CDR2 FQGNSA. The length of the CDR3 is 13 residues. DNA for the CDR3: TGTGCCAGCTCTGAGGCGATGAACGCTGAAGCTTTCTTT. Encoded protein: CASSEAMNAEAFF. The full variable domain, its missing parts supplied by reference TRBV7-2 and TRBJ1-1, is GAGVSQSPSNKVTEKGKDVELRCDPISGHTALYWYRQSLGQGLEFLIYFQGNSAPDKSGLPSDRFSAERTGGSVSTLTIQRTQQEDSAVYLCASSEAMNAEAFFGQGTRLTVV.

The rearrangement joins TRBV6-5 to TRBJ2-7; TRBD2 aligns across 10 bases. The CDR3 is 14 amino acids. With 6 bases clipped from V and 2 bases from J, the junction kept 4 bases outside the gene matches. Germline V gene data show CDR1 as MNHEY and CDR2 as SVGAGI. The CDR3 bases are TGTGCCAGCAGCAGTAGCGGGGGGCCCTACGAGCAGTACTTC. Protein product: CASSSSGGPYEQYF.

The chain recombines TRBV19 with TRBJ1-2; 8 bases map to TRBD1. The CDR3 is made up of 14 amino acids. In germline, CDR1 is LNHDA, CDR2 SQIVND (reference sequence). V lost 6 bases and J lost 5; bases outside the gene matches: 8. Written as DNA, the CDR3 is TGTGCCAGTAGGAGGACAGGGACCCCTTATGGCTACACCTTC. It specifies CASRRTGTPYGYTF.

This chain links TRBV7-8 with TRBJ2-2; D unresolved. Germline CDR1 SGHVS, CDR2 FQNEAQ. The V and J ends lost 5 bases and 1 base respectively, with 8 bases between them. The CDR3 contains 14 residues. The CDR3 DNA is TGTGCCAGCAGCCACACCAGGAACACCGGGGAGCTGTTTTTT. It specifies CASSHTRNTGELFF.